A selection of T cell receptor beta chains follows, all from one sample in a study of blood T cell repertoires in COVID-19. Generated by immunoSEQ multiplex PCR, the TCRdb table keeps only in-frame clones and is missing some. The data show 250,000 to 300,000 clones, 89% seen once. The specimen sequenced was peripheral blood. These receptor sequences come from a woman aged 55-69 years with acute or convalescent COVID-19. The CDR3 runs from the conserved cysteine through the conserved F or W. Each record gives: clone size, D gene, J gene, V gene, CDR3 DNA, CDR3 protein. The D gene is left open where the match is weak. A clone size is listed for some rows: how often the clone was seen (once, few, many), or a class if it is expanded.

abundance: NA; d_gene: NA; j_gene: TRBJ1-5; v_gene: TRBV7-2; CDR3nt: TGTGCCAGCAGCTTATTGGAGGGCCGCAATCAGCCCCAGCATTTT; CDR3aa: CASSLLEGRNQPQHF
abundance: NA; d_gene: TRBD2; j_gene: TRBJ2-1; v_gene: TRBV28; CDR3nt: TGTGCCAGCAGTTTACTGACTAGCGGGAGTAGCGACAATGAGCAGTTCTTC; CDR3aa: CASSLLTSGSSDNEQFF
abundance: once; d_gene: NA; j_gene: TRBJ2-3; v_gene: TRBV11-2; CDR3nt: TGTGCCAGCAGCTCGAGAGAATCAGGGGATGTAGATACGCAGTATTTT; CDR3aa: CASSSRESGDVDTQYF
abundance: NA; d_gene: NA; j_gene: TRBJ2-3; v_gene: TRBV3-1/TRBV3-2; CDR3nt: TGTGCCAGCAGCCAAGCTGGGGGGGATACGCAGTATTTT; CDR3aa: CASSQAGGDTQYF
abundance: NA; d_gene: NA; j_gene: TRBJ2-2; v_gene: TRBV28; CDR3nt: TGTGCCAGCAGTTACAGAATCACCGGGGAGCTGTTTTTT; CDR3aa: CASSYRITGELFF
abundance: NA; d_gene: NA; j_gene: TRBJ1-4; v_gene: TRBV9; CDR3nt: TGTGCCAGCAGCGTAGTCCCAGGGGAACTGTTTTTT; CDR3aa: CASSVVPGELFF
abundance: NA; d_gene: TRBD1; j_gene: TRBJ2-2; v_gene: TRBV6-1; CDR3nt: TGTGCCAGCAGTGAACCCGCAGGGGGCACCGGGGAGCTGTTTTTT; CDR3aa: CASSEPAGGTGELFF
abundance: NA; d_gene: NA; j_gene: TRBJ1-5; v_gene: TRBV5-4; CDR3nt: TGTGCCAGCAGCTTGTTCGGGGAGGGACAGCCCCAGCATTTT; CDR3aa: CASSLFGEGQPQHF
abundance: NA; d_gene: NA; j_gene: TRBJ2-1; v_gene: TRBV19; CDR3nt: TGTGCCAGTAGCAGGACTACCGTAAATGAGCAGTTCTTC; CDR3aa: CASSRTTVNEQFF
abundance: NA; d_gene: TRBD1; j_gene: TRBJ2-7; v_gene: TRBV6-5; CDR3nt: TGTGCCAGCAGATCTTTCTCGACAGGGTCCTACGAGCAGTACTTC; CDR3aa: CASRSFSTGSYEQYF
abundance: NA; d_gene: TRBD1; j_gene: TRBJ2-6; v_gene: TRBV5-5; CDR3nt: TGTGCCAGCAGCTTGGCCGTAGGGACAGGGAATCCTGGGGCCAACGTCCTGACTTTC; CDR3aa: CASSLAVGTGNPGANVLTF
abundance: NA; d_gene: NA; j_gene: TRBJ2-7; v_gene: TRBV27; CDR3nt: TGTGCCAGCAGTTTATCTCCTAGCTACCCATACGAGCAGTACTTC; CDR3aa: CASSLSPSYPYEQYF
abundance: NA; d_gene: NA; j_gene: TRBJ1-1; v_gene: TRBV9; CDR3nt: TGTGCCAGCAGCCGCGGGGGCTCGGACACTGAAGCTTTCTTT; CDR3aa: CASSRGGSDTEAFF
abundance: NA; d_gene: TRBD2; j_gene: TRBJ2-3; v_gene: TRBV27; CDR3nt: TGTGCCAGCCGCATAGCGGGGGGGACAGATACGCAGTATTTT; CDR3aa: CASRIAGGTDTQYF
abundance: NA; d_gene: NA; j_gene: TRBJ1-2; v_gene: TRBV2; CDR3nt: TGTGCCAGCAAGAATCCGGGGGACTATGGCTACACCTTC; CDR3aa: CASKNPGDYGYTF
abundance: NA; d_gene: TRBD1; j_gene: TRBJ1-6; v_gene: TRBV6-2/TRBV6-3; CDR3nt: TGTGCCAGCAGTTCAGGAGGGACAGCGAATTCACCCCTCCACTTT; CDR3aa: CASSSGGTANSPLHF
abundance: NA; d_gene: TRBD1; j_gene: TRBJ2-7; v_gene: TRBV6-2/TRBV6-3; CDR3nt: TGTGCCAGCAGCCCCCCCGGGACAGGGGTCGTGCACGAGCAGTACTTC; CDR3aa: CASSPPGTGVVHEQYF
abundance: NA; d_gene: NA; j_gene: TRBJ1-3; v_gene: TRBV7-8; CDR3nt: TGTGCCAGCAGCTTAGCCATGACAGCTTCTGGAAACACCATATATTTT; CDR3aa: CASSLAMTASGNTIYF
abundance: NA; d_gene: TRBD2; j_gene: TRBJ2-1; v_gene: TRBV30; CDR3nt: TGTGCCTGGAGTGTGGCTAGCGGGAGCGTGTCCTACAATGAGCAGTTCTTC; CDR3aa: CAWSVASGSVSYNEQFF
abundance: NA; d_gene: NA; j_gene: TRBJ1-1; v_gene: TRBV7-9; CDR3nt: TGTGCCAGCAGCCCCGGGGAGGGCCTGAACACTGAAGCTTTCTTT; CDR3aa: CASSPGEGLNTEAFF
abundance: NA; d_gene: NA; j_gene: TRBJ1-4; v_gene: TRBV7-9; CDR3nt: TGTGCCAGCAGCTCCCAGGGGAGACAGGTCGCTAATGAAAAACTGTTTTTT; CDR3aa: CASSSQGRQVANEKLFF